The present TCR beta chain was sequenced within a study of T cells in tuberculosis (dated by TCRdb to 2016 to 2019). Some background on the complete study: In the study, CD1B tetramers and high-throughput TCR immunosequencing were combined to characterize T cells specific for the mycobacterial lipid antigen glucose monomycolate (GMM). IGRA-negative adolescents, IGRA-positive adolescents with latent tuberculosis and adults with active tuberculosis, ten per group, were compared in a South African clinical cohort. PBMC from active tuberculosis patients were archived either before standard anti-tuberculosis treatment began or within 7 days of its start. What the authors observed across the whole study: Compared with IGRA-negative controls, TCR-alpha repertoires from active tuberculosis had smaller mean NN-distances to GMM-specific TCRs, which suggests that these TCRs underwent clonal expansion. The smaller NN-distances in active tuberculosis patients were driven in part by shorter CDR3-alpha lengths, while the difference seen for TCR-beta was not statistically significant. Clinical samples were selected based on which cryopreserved specimens were available, and the active tuberculosis cases were adults whereas the controls were adolescents. An accuracy of 85% to 90% (AUROC around 0.9) was reached by a classifier using the diverse GMM-specific repertoire, compared with 70% to 75% accuracy when GEM motif frequencies were used.

The immunoSEQ multiplex PCR assay was used to generate TCR libraries, with TCR-beta and/or TCR-alpha/delta assays applied to each sample. The Illumina high-throughput platform was used to sequence the amplified TCR libraries. The paper's data handling went like this. Clustering and dimensionality reduction relied on pairwise TCRdist distances among GMM-specific receptors from T cells that were either sorted ex vivo or expanded in vitro. Each clinical repertoire was scored by mean NN-distance, the average TCRdist to the nearest 10% of tetramer-positive reference sequences. GEM TCR motif frequency was computed as the fraction of unique TCRs matching known GEM sequences by V/J usage and CDR3 length. Linear discriminant analysis with leave-one-out cross-validation, implemented in scikit-learn, was used to classify active tuberculosis. This is the immuneACCESS table as TCRdb keeps it, with only in-frame sequences that have V and J called. A part of the clones is gone; compared with another copy, unresolved V genes explain less than half, and the rest is unexplained. V and J calls and clone size are as listed in that table; D and trimming were resolved from the DNA. Recorded for this sample are tens of thousands of clones; approximately 93% of them occurred a single time. About 4.5% of the sample goes to the ten largest clones.

Per the publication, the time point label means: new active TB diagnosis, blood taken before or within 7 days of starting treatment. Patients with active tuberculosis were defined as newly diagnosed, HIV-seronegative South African adults aged 18 years or older. Confirmation of active tuberculosis came from positive sputum smear microscopy and/or a positive M. tuberculosis culture. Immunosequencing of unsorted cryopreserved PBMC covered, on average, approximately 100,000 T cells per clinical donor. Inclusive of the bounding cysteine and phenylalanine, the CDR3 is 14 residues long. Only CDR3 DNA is held: 42 bases, read in frame from base 1. CDR1 and CDR2 were assigned from the germline V gene (reference sequence) as SGHNT and YYREEE. Relative to germline, V is missing 4 bases and J is missing 7 bases, with 6 bases of the junction outside any gene match. As for this clone: Its cognate antigen has yet to be identified. It has no much larger one-base neighbor in the sample; base qualities were not kept.

The source of this sequence is an adult with tuberculosis. The rearrangement joined TRBV5-4 to TRBJ1-2; TRBD1 matches 11 bases in the middle. Sequenced material: PBMCs, taken at tuberculosis diagnosis. This receptor has the CDR3 CASSTDRGLSGYTF. The nucleotide sequence reads TGTGCCAGCAGCACGGACAGGGGGCTGAGTGGCTACACCTTC.